This T cell receptor (beta chain) was identified during a study of T cell responses to AZD1222 COVID-19 vaccine. Study-level points and caveats: Baseline seropositivity characterized only 5 or 6 AZD1222 recipients. Repertoires were sampled only after the peak T cell response.

Germline lookup yields CDR1 LNHDA and CDR2 SQIVND (reference sequence). The CDR3 runs to 12 residues. V was cut by 10 bases and J by 4 bases, with 13 bases left in between. With respect to this clone: What it binds is not known.

The method was immunoSEQ multiplex PCR; TCRdb's version includes in-frame clones alone and lacks a portion of them. The repertoire includes about 130,000 clones, about 93% of them detected once, and about 9.1% sits in the top ten. This TCR was sampled from an adult in good health. Here the sequenced sample was peripheral blood, taken on day 0 of AZD1222 vaccination. The chain couples TRBV19 to TRBJ1-1; no firm D call. The CDR3 bases are TGTGCCACCCAAGTTGGGGTCACTGAAGCTTTCTTT. Protein product: CATQVGVTEAFF.